The entry below describes one TCR beta chain. The data originate from a study of blood T cell repertoires in COVID-19. Using immunoSEQ multiplex PCR, the repertoire was profiled, and TCRdb retains in-frame clones only, with some absent. Among 130,000 or so clones listed, around four fifths were seen once. CDR1 MNHEY and CDR2 SMNVEV come from the germline V gene (reference sequence). The CDR3 loop spans 16 amino acids. The trim removed 0 bases at V and 6 bases at J, leaving 7 bases unmatched. The receptor comes from a human donor in a cohort sampled during active COVID-19. Sequencing was performed on peripheral blood. The chain has TRBV27 and TRBJ2-7; 11 bases align to TRBD1. In DNA form, the CDR3 reads TGTGCCAGCAGTTTATCGATGGACAGGGGGCCGGGCGAGCAGTACTTC. Translating gives CASSLSMDRGPGEQYF.